The following is a T cell receptor (beta chain) sequence with its context. Its antigen is unknown. Within one base of it there is no much larger clone, and no base qualities were kept. TCRbeta CDR3 regions were amplified from genomic DNA by means of the immunoSEQ Assay, a bias-controlled multiplex PCR. In the authors' own workflow: Within the assay, amplification of reference gene primers was used to estimate how many nucleated cells each sample contained. To quantify the absolute abundance of each unique TCRbeta CDR3 rearrangement, sequence reads were collapsed and filtered. Productive Simpson clonality was computed per sample as the square root of Simpson's diversity index over productive rearrangements. Not all clones reach the TCRdb copy of this immuneACCESS table, which keeps in-frame sequences only. Checked studies attribute under half of the gap to unresolved V genes and leave the rest unexplained. V, J and clone size reflect that table, while D and trimming were determined from the DNA. For this sample the table gives 9,500 to 12,000 clones, of which 70% to 90% were detected only once. The ten largest clones take up under 30% of the sample.

Each collaborating institution followed its own protocols to collect whole blood in K2EDTA tubes. For TCRbeta analysis, collaborators shipped samples as frozen whole blood, isolated PBMCs, or DNA extracted from either of those sample types. This record comes from a study of blood T cell repertoires in COVID-19 (dated by TCRdb to 2018 to 2021). Context from the whole study: Samples covering the acute and convalescent phases of COVID-19 were provided by collaborators in the United States, Italy and Spain. Sample metadata almost always included a de-identified subject ID, COVID-19 status, age in years and sex. The repertoires were released in a freely available public database meant as a resource for research on the immune response to SARS-CoV-2. The material from the prospective study consisted of cDNA or gDNA derived from T cells, B-cell-depleted T cells, or PBMCs. HLA class I and class II types, where available, came from metadata supplied by the sample provider rather than from assay-based typing. The samples were drawn from two sources: the first 160 participants of the ongoing ImmuneRACE study, and over 1,000 subjects contributed by 6 global collaborators. Deeply sampled blood TCRbeta repertoires from subjects exposed to, actively infected with, or recovered from COVID-19 were included in the dataset.

General study outcomes and caveats: The quantity of clinical and demographic metadata differed by source and by participant and was supplied without curation.

CDR1 is given as LNHDA and CDR2 as SQIVND, both from the germline V gene (reference sequence). The CDR3 has 14 amino acids, counting the end cysteine and phenylalanine. Only CDR3 DNA remains: 42 bases, in frame from the first base. V and J are trimmed by 7 bases and 9 bases, and the gene matches miss 11 bases of the junction. The chain couples TRBV19 to TRBJ1-5, and 8 junction bases match TRBD1. Sequenced sample: peripheral blood. This receptor was obtained from a man between 25 and 39 years old with active or convalescent COVID-19. CDR3 region: CASTRTGLGGPQHF. The bases read TGTGCCAGTACCAGGACAGGGTTAGGGGGGCCCCAGCATTTT.